One and the same sample provided the 8 T cell receptor beta chains below, sequenced in a study of response to subunit inactivated influenza vaccine. MiXCR, run by TCRdb on the RT-PCR reads, gives a single entry per CDR3 protein. The sample has roughly 540,000 distinct CDR3 sequences; 20% to 25% are singletons. This sample also appeared in a second study, on T cells expressing NK-cell markers. From that study: UMIs accompanied the 5'RACE template switching by which TCR beta cDNA was made.

Sequenced here: CD4+ T cells sorted from PBMCs, sampled 11 to 12 days after vaccination. Source of these receptors: a man aged 45 to 65 who received an inactivated influenza vaccine.

This clonotype turned up a few times. The chain carries TRBV28 and TRBJ2-7, with TRBD2 matching over 7 bases. V gave up 6 bases and J gave up 1 base; unmatched junction bases: 12. Germline-derived CDR1 and CDR2 are MDHEN and SYDVKM. CDR3 length: 16 amino acids. CDR3 amino acids: CASSHIVLAASYEQYF. The CDR3 DNA sequence: TGTGCCAGCAGCCACATAGTTCTAGCGGCTTCCTACGAGCAGTACTTC.

This clonotype has a handful of counts. V gene TRBV6-2 or TRBV6-3 combines with J gene TRBJ1-5, with D maybe TRBD1 (5 bases). V was trimmed by 9 bases and J by 8 bases, leaving 26 bases between them. Germline V gives CDR1 MNHEY, CDR2 SVGEGT. The CDR3 contains 16 residues. The chain's CDR3 is CASGGIQRGPEEPQHF. CDR3 nucleotides: TGTGCCAGTGGGGGAATCCAACGGGGCCCCGAGGAGCCCCAGCATTTT.

This clonotype came up a few times. The V gene is TRBV6-2 or TRBV6-3, the J gene TRBJ2-3; TRBD2 is a possible D gene (6 bases). The length of the CDR3 is 16 residues. The germline V gene has CDR1 MNHEY and CDR2 SVGEGT. Trimming left V 2 bases short and J 6 bases short, with 18 bases between. This CDR3 reads CASSYQPGLHRDTQYF. The DNA for the CDR3 is TGTGCCAGCAGTTACCAGCCGGGACTCCACCGGGATACGCAGTATTTT.

The sample holds one count of this clonotype. The chain couples TRBV29-1 to TRBJ1-2; D uncertain. V shed 3 bases and J shed 1 base, with 9 bases lying between them. The germline CDR1 and CDR2 sequences are SQVTM and ANQGSEA. The CDR3 covers 13 residues. In DNA, the CDR3 is TGCAGCGTTGATCGGAAGGTTAACTATGGCTACACCTTC. This encodes CSVDRKVNYGYTF.

In its sample, this clonotype was seen a few times. This chain links TRBV6-1 with TRBJ1-4, with D tentatively TRBD1 (6 bases). V was cut by 5 bases and J by 8 bases, with 15 bases left in between. Looked up from germline, CDR1 is MNHNS and CDR2 is SASEGT. This CDR3 has 14 residues. Here the CDR3 DNA reads TGTGCCAGCAGTCCAACAGGGAGCGGGGAAAAACTGTTTTTT. This gives the protein CASSPTGSGEKLFF.

The chain couples TRBV20-1 to TRBJ2-5, with TRBD1 matching 8 bases. CDR1 DFQATT and CDR2 SNEGSKA come from the germline V gene (reference sequence). The CDR3 totals 14 residues. With V trimmed by 3 bases and J by 5 bases, 8 bases remained unmatched. The CDR3 here is CSASRGRGVETQYF. The CDR3 nucleotides are TGCAGTGCTAGCAGGGGGCGAGGAGTGGAGACCCAGTACTTC.

This clonotype occurred a few times. V and J are TRBV7-8 and TRBJ1-1, with TRBD1 matching over 8 bases. Germline V gives CDR1 SGHVS, CDR2 FQNEAQ. The CDR3 has 17 residues. Trimming at V came to 0 bases and at J to 0 bases, leaving 6 bases not matched to a gene. This CDR3 is CASSLAAGGGMNTEAFF. The CDR3 DNA reads as TGTGCCAGCAGCTTAGCGGCAGGGGGCGGGATGAACACTGAAGCTTTCTTT.

The chain combines TRBV10-3 with TRBJ2-1, with D unresolved. The CDR3 runs to 15 residues. Trimming removed 11 bases from V and 0 bases from J, with 17 bases in between. The germline gives CDR1 ENHRY, CDR2 SYGVKD. CDR3 DNA sequence: TGTGCCGCCTTAAAGAGTTTGAGCTCCTACAATGAGCAGTTCTTC. Protein product: CAALKSLSSYNEQFF.